This paragraph reports one T cell receptor (beta chain). These data come from a study of blood T cell repertoires in COVID-19. CDR3 length: 15 residues. V trimming: 3 bases; J trimming: 1 base; junction bases outside the gene matches: 7. From germline, CDR1 is DFQATT and CDR2 SNEGSKA (reference sequence). Some clones are missing from TCRdb's copy, which holds only in-frame ones; the method was immunoSEQ multiplex PCR. The data hold about 280,000 clones, with 86% observed a single time. This chain joins TRBV20-1 and TRBJ2-7; 9 bases line up with TRBD2. This TCR was recovered from a young woman with active or convalescent COVID-19. The sequenced sample consisted of peripheral blood. For the CDR3, the DNA is TGCAGTGCTAGTCAACTAGCGGGTCAGTCCTACGAGCAGTACTTC. It yields the protein CSASQLAGQSYEQYF.